This TCR beta chain emerged from a study of cytomegalovirus exposure and HLA in healthy donors. Study-level findings and limits: Many donors shared some public TCRs, even though most TCR sequences were rare. CMV serostatus was the sole immune exposure data available. The authors reported that TCR beta sequences could predict HLA-A and HLA-B alleles. These predictions were accurate for most subjects in the first cohort.

It was healthy bone marrow donors who served as donors. With regard to this clone: Its specificity is not known.

The PCR ran on 60 Vbeta and 13 Jbeta primers. Measured with immunoSEQ multiplex PCR; TCRdb has only the in-frame clones, and not every one. The sample comprises under 200,000 clones, 84% of which are singletons, and about 0.37% rests with the top ten. Trimming took 8 bases from V and 5 from J, leaving 15 bases between them. Looked up from germline, CDR1 is LNHNV and CDR2 is YYDKDF (reference sequence). CDR3 size: 13 residues. This TCR was recovered from a boy aged 2-15 years in good health and CMV-seronegative. Sequences were obtained from PBMCs. This chain connects TRBV15 to TRBJ2-5; possibly TRBD2 for D (6 bases). CDR3 residues: CATQRGAGETQYF. The CDR3 coding sequence is TGTGCCACCCAACGAGGGGCGGGGGAGACCCAGTACTTC.